This entry lists 16 T cell receptor beta chains sequenced from one sample in a study of blood T cells in healthy people across ages (dated by TCRdb to between 2014 and 2017). Library creation used 5' RACE. Sequencing took place on an Illumina HiSeq 2500. A second PCR of about 7 to 12 cycles was performed with a sample-barcoded 5' primer and a J-beta primer mix. TCRdb cleaned the public reads at Q25 with fastp, built clones with MiXCR and kept in-frame beta chains. Rows are unified per CDR3 protein, each entry keeping the most common DNA and genes. This sample is represented by around 850,000 distinct CDR3 sequences; 36% of them were singletons. The ten largest clones capture over 10% of the sample. The sample comprised blood. The receptors stem from a man aged 18 to 29 in good health.

Details on this clonotype: One base away lies a much larger clone, so this may be a sequencing read error. V usage is TRBV6-1 and J usage is TRBJ2-7, with 14 bases fitting TRBD2. The CDR3 spans 17 residues. The germline gives CDR1 MNHNS, CDR2 SASEGT. With 4 bases clipped from V and 7 bases from J, the junction kept 12 bases outside the gene matches. The CDR3 here is CASSGPETSGGANEQYF. As DNA, the CDR3 is TGTGCCAGCAGTGGTCCTGAGACTAGCGGGGGGGCGAATGAGCAGTACTTC.

For this clonotype: This may come from a read error, since a much larger clone is one base off. CDR3 nucleotide sequence: TGCGCCAGCAACTTGGAAGACTTAACAGATACGCAGTATTTT. This codes for CASNLEDLTDTQYF. The chain links TRBV5-1 to TRBJ2-3, with D hard to call. The CDR3 extends over 14 amino acids. CDR1 is SGHRS, CDR2 YFSETQ, per germline. Supplemented by reference TRBV5-1 and TRBJ2-3, the full variable domain reads KAGVTQTPRYLIKTRGQQVTLSCSPISGHRSVSWYQQTPGQGLQFLFEYFSETQRNKGNFPGRFSGRQFSNSRSEMNVSTLELGDSALYLCASNLEDLTDTQYFGPGTRLTVL.

The chain is built from TRBV12-3 or TRBV12-4 and TRBJ1-4; perhaps TRBD1 as D (6 bases). Trimming stripped 5 bases from V and 6 bases from J, with 10 bases between. The CDR3 runs to 13 residues. CDR3: CASSPRQDEKLFF. CDR3 nucleotide sequence: TGTGCCAGCAGTCCAAGACAGGATGAAAAACTGTTTTTT.

Concerning this clonotype: A read error may be the cause here, since a much bigger clone is one base away. V and J are TRBV6-5 and TRBJ1-2; D perhaps matches TRBD1 (5 bases). This CDR3 is 13 amino acids long. In germline, CDR1 is MNHEY, CDR2 SVGAGI. CDR3 DNA: TGTGTCAGCAGTTACGGGACGGCCTATGGCTACACCTTC. It specifies CVSSYGTAYGYTF.

CDR3 loop: CSASDRAGGIQYF. CDR3 nucleotides: TGCAGTGCCTCGGACCGAGCGGGAGGAATTCAGTACTTC. The chain recombines TRBV20-1 with TRBJ2-4; 9 bases fit TRBD2. With V trimmed by 6 bases and J by 10 bases, 10 bases remained unmatched. Germline CDR1 reads DFQATT; CDR2 reads SNEGSKA (reference sequence). The CDR3 is made up of 13 amino acids.

This sequence joins TRBV6-6 and TRBJ1-2, with D perhaps TRBD1 (5 bases). Germline CDR1 and CDR2: MNHNY and SVGAGI (reference sequence). The CDR3 length is 15 residues. V was trimmed by 6 bases and J by 3 bases, leaving 17 bases between them. This CDR3 reads CASSRGQSLDYGYTF. The CDR3 region has the DNA TGTGCCAGCAGCCGAGGACAATCCCTAGACTATGGCTACACCTTC.

This sequence joins TRBV6-5 and TRBJ1-6; 10 bases match TRBD1. Germline V gene data show CDR1 as MNHEY and CDR2 as SVGAGI. J was trimmed by 9 bases and V by 2 bases; bases with no gene match: 4. The CDR3 consists of 15 residues. The CDR3 DNA sequence: TGTGCCAGCAGTTACCAGGGGACAGGGGTTTCACCCCTCCACTTT. Protein product: CASSYQGTGVSPLHF.

The V gene is TRBV9, the J gene TRBJ1-3; no firm D call. The germline CDR1 and CDR2 sequences are SGDLS and YYNGEE. CDR3 size: 14 residues. V was cut by 2 bases and J by 6 bases, with 12 bases left in between. CDR3 in amino acids: CASSVGPGSNTIYF. The CDR3 coding sequence is TGTGCCAGCAGCGTGGGCCCCGGGTCAAACACCATATATTTT.

This clonotype was counted between two and nine times. This rearrangement joins TRBV12-3 or TRBV12-4 to TRBJ2-1; D is uncertain. This CDR3 has 13 residues. Between the trimmed V and J ends, which lost 8 bases and 3 bases, there was a span of 11 bases. The CDR3 region has the DNA TGTGCCAGCTCGACAACCTTCTACAATGAGCAGTTCTTC. Translated, it gives CASSTTFYNEQFF.

This clonotype appeared a few times. This chain connects TRBV25-1 to TRBJ2-3; the match to TRBD1 covers 9 bases. V shed 6 bases and J 1 base; nucleotides not matched to a gene: 5. The CDR3 sequence is 15 residues long. CDR1 is MGHDK and CDR2 is SYGVNS in the germline V gene. The CDR3 bases are TGTGCCAGCAGCCGACAGGGGGTGGGCACAGATACGCAGTATTTT. Protein product: CASSRQGVGTDTQYF.

This clonotype was counted a few times. V is TRBV4-3 and J is TRBJ2-2; TRBD2 might be the D (6 bases). Per germline, CDR1 LGHNA and CDR2 YSLEER. V lost 0 bases to trimming and J lost 6 bases, with 14 bases between them. The CDR3 covers 16 residues. CDR3 amino acids: CASSQEFDSGAGELFF. In DNA, the CDR3 is TGCGCCAGCAGCCAAGAGTTCGATAGCGGTGCCGGGGAGCTGTTTTTT.

V gene TRBV12-3 or TRBV12-4 combines with J gene TRBJ1-6, with TRBD1 as a possible D gene (6 bases). The V end was cut by 5 bases, the J end by 4 bases, with 9 bases between. The CDR3 consists of 14 residues. The CDR3 DNA reads as TGTGCCAGCAGTAGACAGGCTTATAATTCACCCCTCCACTTT. It encodes CASSRQAYNSPLHF.

The chain is built from TRBV9 and TRBJ1-5, with a tentative D call TRBD1 (6 bases). Trimming stripped 3 bases from V and 4 bases from J, with 11 bases between. The V gene's germline CDR1 is SGDLS and CDR2 YYNGEE. The CDR3 is 14 residues long. In DNA, the CDR3 is TGTGCCAGCAGCGCAGGGACACAGAATCAGCCCCAGCATTTT. Translation: CASSAGTQNQPQHF.

The chain employs TRBV20-1 and TRBJ2-5; TRBD1 agrees at 8 bases. Germline V gene lookup returns CDR1 DFQATT and CDR2 SNEGSKA (reference sequence). Unmatched junction bases numbered 9, after V lost 6 bases and J lost 3 bases. This CDR3 is 14 amino acids long. CDR3 loop: CSAEDRDFKETQYF. CDR3 in DNA: TGCAGTGCCGAGGACAGGGACTTTAAAGAGACCCAGTACTTC.

This clonotype was recorded a few times. The rearrangement uses TRBV6-2 or TRBV6-3 and TRBJ2-3, with 9 bases that match TRBD1. The CDR3 consists of 17 residues. The germline gives CDR1 MNHEY, CDR2 SVGEGT. V shed 6 bases, J shed 6 bases, and the junction held 16 bases outside the gene matches. CDR3 in amino acids: CASSFVSPDRGWDTQYF. CDR3 nucleotide sequence: TGTGCCAGCAGCTTCGTCTCCCCGGACAGGGGCTGGGATACGCAGTATTTT.

This sequence joins TRBV7-9 and TRBJ2-3; 7 bases are shared with TRBD2. Germline V gene sequence: CDR1 SEHNR, CDR2 FQNEAQ (reference sequence). The CDR3 length is 16 residues. The V and J ends lost 4 bases and 0 bases, in that order; junction bases with no gene match: 7. CDR3 DNA sequence: TGTGCCAGCAGCTCCCACCGTAGCGGGAGCACAGATACGCAGTATTTT. Amino acids: CASSSHRSGSTDTQYF.